A selection of T cell receptor beta chains follows, all from one sample in a study of T cell changes during pregnancy in multiple sclerosis. The table came from immunoSEQ multiplex PCR; TCRdb's copy has only in-frame clones and leaves some out. The sample includes some 74,000 clones, around 94% of them seen just once. The sequenced sample was peripheral blood, obtained before pregnancy. The receptors were gathered from a female donor with multiple sclerosis, enrolled in a pregnancy study. CDR3s include the opening cysteine and the closing phenylalanine or tryptophan. The order of the fields is V gene, D gene, clone size, J gene, CDR3 DNA, CDR3 protein. A D gene is named only where the DNA matches it firmly. Clone size, where shown, is once, few, many, or a class for clones that have expanded.

v_call: TRBV27; d_call: TRBD2; clone_size: .; j_call: TRBJ2-3; cdr3_nt: TGTGCCAGCAGGGAAGCGGGAGTAAGCACAGATACGCAGTATTTT; cdr3_aa: CASREAGVSTDTQYF
v_call: TRBV27; d_call: .; clone_size: .; j_call: TRBJ2-2; cdr3_nt: TGTGCCAGCAGTTTTAGGGCAGGGTCCGCCGGGGAGCTGTTTTTT; cdr3_aa: CASSFRAGSAGELFF
v_call: TRBV11-3; d_call: .; clone_size: .; j_call: TRBJ1-3; cdr3_nt: TGTGCCAGCAGCTTAGGAACTAGCTCTGGAAACACCATATATTTT; cdr3_aa: CASSLGTSSGNTIYF
v_call: TRBV19; d_call: TRBD2; clone_size: .; j_call: TRBJ2-1; cdr3_nt: TGTGCCAGTAGTCCGGCCTTCTCTAGCGGGAGGGTAAATGAGCAGTTCTTC; cdr3_aa: CASSPAFSSGRVNEQFF
v_call: TRBV5-4; d_call: TRBD2; clone_size: .; j_call: TRBJ2-3; cdr3_nt: TGTGCCAGCAGCACGGGACTAGCGGGAGGCACAGATACGCAGTATTTT; cdr3_aa: CASSTGLAGGTDTQYF
v_call: TRBV7-3; d_call: TRBD1; clone_size: .; j_call: TRBJ2-3; cdr3_nt: TGTGCCAGCAGCTCAAGGGGGGACAGGGAGGGAGTCACAGATACGCAGTATTTT; cdr3_aa: CASSSRGDREGVTDTQYF
v_call: TRBV10-3; d_call: .; clone_size: once; j_call: TRBJ2-5; cdr3_nt: TGTGCCATCAGTGGCCGGGACAATCAAGAGACCCAGTACTTC; cdr3_aa: CAISGRDNQETQYF
v_call: TRBV9; d_call: .; clone_size: few; j_call: TRBJ1-1; cdr3_nt: TGTGCCAGCAGCGTAGAGGGGTTCACTGAAGCTTTCTTT; cdr3_aa: CASSVEGFTEAFF
v_call: TRBV27; d_call: TRBD2; clone_size: .; j_call: TRBJ2-7; cdr3_nt: TGTGCCAGCAGTCAAACTAGCGGGAGGGCCTACGAGCAGTACTTC; cdr3_aa: CASSQTSGRAYEQYF
v_call: TRBV6-5; d_call: TRBD2; clone_size: .; j_call: TRBJ2-1; cdr3_nt: TGTGCCATCTCCCGGACTAGCGATTACAATGAGCAGTTCTTC; cdr3_aa: CAISRTSDYNEQFF
v_call: TRBV27; d_call: TRBD1; clone_size: .; j_call: TRBJ1-4; cdr3_nt: TGTGCCAGCAGGCGACAGGGACTTAATGAAAAACTGTTTTTT; cdr3_aa: CASRRQGLNEKLFF
v_call: TRBV27; d_call: .; clone_size: .; j_call: TRBJ2-7; cdr3_nt: TGTGCCAGCAGTCCCCCACGTCAGGGGTCGCGGGAGCAGTACTTC; cdr3_aa: CASSPPRQGSREQYF
v_call: TRBV7-9; d_call: TRBD2; clone_size: .; j_call: TRBJ2-2; cdr3_nt: TGTGCCAGCAGCTCCCCGACTAGCGGGAGGAGATTGACCGGGGAGCTGTTTTTT; cdr3_aa: CASSSPTSGRRLTGELFF
v_call: TRBV9; d_call: .; clone_size: .; j_call: TRBJ1-2; cdr3_nt: TGTGCCAGCAGCGCGGTCACAGGGAACTATGGCTACACCTTC; cdr3_aa: CASSAVTGNYGYTF
v_call: TRBV19; d_call: TRBD2; clone_size: .; j_call: TRBJ2-5; cdr3_nt: TGTGCCAGTAGTATCGCGGGGGAAGAGACCCAGTACTTC; cdr3_aa: CASSIAGEETQYF
v_call: TRBV27; d_call: .; clone_size: .; j_call: TRBJ2-7; cdr3_nt: TGTGCCAGCAGTTTATTGGGCAGTTCAAATCCCTACGAGCAGTACTTC; cdr3_aa: CASSLLGSSNPYEQYF
v_call: TRBV7-9; d_call: TRBD1; clone_size: .; j_call: TRBJ1-1; cdr3_nt: TGTGCCAGCAGCTGGGGAACAGGGGGGCGAACTGAAGCTTTCTTT; cdr3_aa: CASSWGTGGRTEAFF
v_call: TRBV11-2; d_call: .; clone_size: .; j_call: TRBJ1-1; cdr3_nt: TGTGCCAGCAGCCCCAATTTCGGTCCAGGGTGGGGCACTGAAGCTTTCTTT; cdr3_aa: CASSPNFGPGWGTEAFF
v_call: TRBV1; d_call: .; clone_size: .; j_call: TRBJ2-6; cdr3_nt: TGCACCAGCGGTCAGGACAGCCTCTCTGGGGCCAACGTCCTGACTTTC; cdr3_aa: CTSGQDSLSGANVLTF
v_call: TRBV9; d_call: .; clone_size: .; j_call: TRBJ2-1; cdr3_nt: TGTGCCAGCAGCGTAGTAAGCAGAGGGCCCTACAATGAGCAGTTCTTC; cdr3_aa: CASSVVSRGPYNEQFF
v_call: TRBV2; d_call: TRBD2; clone_size: .; j_call: TRBJ2-2; cdr3_nt: TGTGCCAGCAGGGGGGACTACGGTGGGACCGGGGAGCTGTTTTTT; cdr3_aa: CASRGDYGGTGELFF
v_call: TRBV5-1; d_call: TRBD2; clone_size: .; j_call: TRBJ2-5; cdr3_nt: TGCGCCAGCAGCGAAAGCGGGAGCGGGGGGACCCAGTACTTC; cdr3_aa: CASSESGSGGTQYF
v_call: TRBV4-1; d_call: TRBD2; clone_size: once; j_call: TRBJ2-1; cdr3_nt: TGCGCCAGCAGCCGGCCGGGACTAGCCCCCAATGAGCAGTTCTTC; cdr3_aa: CASSRPGLAPNEQFF
v_call: TRBV28; d_call: .; clone_size: .; j_call: TRBJ2-2; cdr3_nt: TGTGCCACCGCCCCGGCGGGGAACACCGGGGAGCTGTTTTTT; cdr3_aa: CATAPAGNTGELFF
v_call: TRBV30; d_call: TRBD1; clone_size: .; j_call: TRBJ1-5; cdr3_nt: TGTGCCTGGAGTACAGGGGGATGGAATCAGCCCCAGCATTTT; cdr3_aa: CAWSTGGWNQPQHF
v_call: TRBV6-4; d_call: TRBD2; clone_size: .; j_call: TRBJ2-1; cdr3_nt: TGTGCCAGCAGTTCCTTAGCGGGAGGTAATGAGCAGTTCTTC; cdr3_aa: CASSSLAGGNEQFF
v_call: TRBV7-3; d_call: TRBD2; clone_size: .; j_call: TRBJ2-1; cdr3_nt: TGTGCCAGCAGCTTAGTTGGCGGGAGCAACGGAAATGAGCAGTTCTTC; cdr3_aa: CASSLVGGSNGNEQFF
v_call: TRBV19; d_call: TRBD2; clone_size: .; j_call: TRBJ2-3; cdr3_nt: TGTGCCAGTAGTATAGACCTCTCCGGGACTAGCGGGAGGGGAAGCACAGATACGCAGTATTTT; cdr3_aa: CASSIDLSGTSGRGSTDTQYF
v_call: TRBV14; d_call: .; clone_size: .; j_call: TRBJ2-1; cdr3_nt: TGTGCCAGCAGCTTCCGGACAGAATGGAATGAGCAGTTCTTC; cdr3_aa: CASSFRTEWNEQFF
v_call: TRBV7-2; d_call: .; clone_size: .; j_call: TRBJ1-1; cdr3_nt: TGTGCCAGCAGCTTACCGGGATCAGGTTTCACTGAAGCTTTCTTT; cdr3_aa: CASSLPGSGFTEAFF
v_call: TRBV19; d_call: TRBD2; clone_size: .; j_call: TRBJ2-7; cdr3_nt: TGTGCCAGCTCCCTCGGGGGCGGGGGGATTTACGAGCAGTACTTC; cdr3_aa: CASSLGGGGIYEQYF
v_call: TRBV15; d_call: TRBD1; clone_size: .; j_call: TRBJ2-1; cdr3_nt: TGTGCCACCAGTACCCCAGGGGGCGGTGTTAATGAGCAGTTCTTC; cdr3_aa: CATSTPGGGVNEQFF
v_call: TRBV11-3; d_call: TRBD1; clone_size: .; j_call: TRBJ1-1; cdr3_nt: TGTGCCAGCAGCCCGAGGATCAGGGGGCCGAACACTGAAGCTTTCTTT; cdr3_aa: CASSPRIRGPNTEAFF
v_call: TRBV5-6; d_call: .; clone_size: .; j_call: TRBJ1-1; cdr3_nt: TGTGCCAGCAGCTTGGGTTCGGTAAGCACCCGCACTGAAGCTTTCTTT; cdr3_aa: CASSLGSVSTRTEAFF
v_call: TRBV28; d_call: .; clone_size: .; j_call: TRBJ1-2; cdr3_nt: TGTGCCAGCAGTTTTCTAGGAGGGTCGTATGGCTACACCTTC; cdr3_aa: CASSFLGGSYGYTF
v_call: TRBV7-2; d_call: .; clone_size: .; j_call: TRBJ2-2; cdr3_nt: TGTGCCAGCAGCTCCCAGGGGAATACCGGGGAGCTGTTTTTT; cdr3_aa: CASSSQGNTGELFF
v_call: TRBV5-4; d_call: TRBD1; clone_size: .; j_call: TRBJ2-7; cdr3_nt: TGTGCCAGCAGCCTGGGACAGCAGCCCTACGAGCAGTACTTC; cdr3_aa: CASSLGQQPYEQYF
v_call: TRBV7-3; d_call: .; clone_size: .; j_call: TRBJ2-2; cdr3_nt: TGTGCCAGCAGCAATCTCGGGACACCAGCCGGGGAGCTGTTTTTT; cdr3_aa: CASSNLGTPAGELFF
v_call: TRBV7-2; d_call: TRBD1; clone_size: once; j_call: TRBJ1-2; cdr3_nt: TGTGCCAGCAGCCGGGGACAGCGAGATGGCTACACCTTC; cdr3_aa: CASSRGQRDGYTF
v_call: TRBV7-2; d_call: TRBD1; clone_size: .; j_call: TRBJ1-5; cdr3_nt: TGTGCCAGCAGCTTAGAACAGGGGCGGAATCAGCCCCAGCATTTT; cdr3_aa: CASSLEQGRNQPQHF
v_call: TRBV18; d_call: .; clone_size: .; j_call: TRBJ2-1; cdr3_nt: TGTGCCAGCTCACCCGGCTCCTACAATGAGCAGTTCTTC; cdr3_aa: CASSPGSYNEQFF
v_call: TRBV5-1; d_call: TRBD1; clone_size: .; j_call: TRBJ2-1; cdr3_nt: TGCGCCAGCAGGGAATACGCCGGGACAGCTAACTACAATGAGCAGTTCTTC; cdr3_aa: CASREYAGTANYNEQFF
v_call: TRBV5-4; d_call: TRBD2; clone_size: .; j_call: TRBJ2-1; cdr3_nt: TGTGCCAGCAGCTCCGGGACTAGCGGGAGGGGATCCTACAATGAGCAGTTCTTC; cdr3_aa: CASSSGTSGRGSYNEQFF
v_call: TRBV18; d_call: TRBD1; clone_size: .; j_call: TRBJ2-2; cdr3_nt: TGTGCCAGCTCACTGGGACAGACGAACACCGGGGAGCTGTTTTTT; cdr3_aa: CASSLGQTNTGELFF
v_call: TRBV4-2; d_call: TRBD2; clone_size: few; j_call: TRBJ2-1; cdr3_nt: TGTGCCAGCAGCCAAGAGTGGACTAGCGGGAACAATGAGCAGTTCTTC; cdr3_aa: CASSQEWTSGNNEQFF
v_call: TRBV15; d_call: .; clone_size: .; j_call: TRBJ2-2; cdr3_nt: TGTGCCACCAGCAGAGGGGAGATTGTCCCCGGGGAGCTGTTTTTT; cdr3_aa: CATSRGEIVPGELFF
v_call: TRBV29-1; d_call: TRBD1; clone_size: .; j_call: TRBJ1-1; cdr3_nt: TGCAGCGTTGAAGCAGTACAGGGGTTACACATGAACACTGAAGCTTTCTTT; cdr3_aa: CSVEAVQGLHMNTEAFF
v_call: TRBV5-4; d_call: .; clone_size: .; j_call: TRBJ1-1; cdr3_nt: TGTGCCAGCGGGGCTGGTCCTGAAGCTTTCTTT; cdr3_aa: CASGAGPEAFF